This T cell receptor beta chain was observed in a study of cytomegalovirus exposure and HLA in healthy donors. Study-level findings and limits: Available immune exposure information covered CMV serostatus only.

A word on this clone: The antigen is undetermined.

This CDR3 is 14 amino acids long. The germline CDR1 and CDR2 sequences are LNHDA and SQIVND (reference sequence). With V trimmed by 6 bases and J by 7 bases, 11 bases remained unmatched. With 60 Vbeta and 13 Jbeta primers, the PCR was carried out. Assay used: immunoSEQ multiplex PCR; TCRdb lists only in-frame clones, some missing. The sample lists about 230,000 clones; 70% to 90% were seen once. The specimen sequenced was PBMCs. This clonotype was obtained from a girl aged 2 to 10 in good health and CMV-seronegative. J is TRBJ2-7 and V is TRBV19; TRBD2 aligns across 8 bases. As DNA, the CDR3 is TGTGCCAGTAGCATCGGACTAGCTGGTGGGGAGCAGTACTTC. Its protein is CASSIGLAGGEQYF.